These T cell receptor beta chains were read from a single sample in a study of blood T cells in healthy people across ages. MiXCR, applied by TCRdb to the 5' RACE reads, yields one record per CDR3 protein. The table includes about 290,000 distinct CDR3 sequences, roughly 27% detected once. Input material: blood. The receptors were gathered from a woman in her sixties or seventies in good health. The CDR3 runs from the conserved cysteine through the conserved F or W. D genes are given only for firm matches. Expanded clones get a size class; other rows say once, few or many, or leave the size out.

-,TRBV11-2,TRBJ2-5,-,CASSHVLGKQETQYF,TGTGCCAGCAGCCACGTGTTGGGGAAGCAAGAGACCCAGTACTTC
-,TRBV5-1,TRBJ1-4,TRBD1,CASSLGTGEKLFF,TGCGCCAGCAGCTTGGGGACAGGCGAAAAACTGTTTTTT
-,TRBV20-1,TRBJ1-4,TRBD1,CSAPVPGGSGEKLFF,TGCAGTGCGCCGGTGCCAGGGGGCTCGGGAGAAAAACTGTTTTTT
few,TRBV28,TRBJ2-1,TRBD2,CASSFVSSSGRDQQFF,TGTGCCAGCAGTTTCGTATCATCTAGCGGGAGGGACCAGCAGTTCTTC
-,TRBV28,TRBJ2-5,TRBD1,CASSLPPPADRGIKGRRETQYF,TGTGCCAGCAGTTTGCCCCCCCCGGCGGACAGGGGGATTAAGGGTAGGAGAGAGACCCAGTACTTC
-,TRBV5-4,TRBJ2-4,-,CASSLSGLRNIQYF,TGTGCCAGCAGCTTGTCCGGGCTGCGAAACATTCAGTACTTC
-,TRBV20-1,TRBJ2-3,TRBD2,CSARAFREGTDTQYF,TGCAGTGCTAGGGCCTTTCGGGAGGGCACAGATACGCAGTATTTT
-,TRBV12-3/TRBV12-4,TRBJ1-1,-,CASSLGQDTEAFF,TGTGCCAGCAGTTTAGGGCAGGACACTGAAGCTTTCTTT
few,TRBV7-2,TRBJ2-5,-,CASSFGGVGERYF,TGTGCCAGCAGCTTTGGGGGAGTGGGTGAGCGGTACTTC
-,TRBV7-2,TRBJ2-7,TRBD2,CASSSGLAGSYEQYF,TGTGCCAGCAGCTCGGGACTAGCGGGTTCCTACGAGCAGTACTTC
few,TRBV28,TRBJ1-5,TRBD1,CASLGGQGQPQHF,TGTGCCAGCCTAGGGGGCCAAGGTCAGCCCCAGCATTTT
few,TRBV27,TRBJ1-1,-,CASSFGLPNTEAFF,TGTGCCAGCAGTTTTGGCCTACCGAACACTGAAGCTTTCTTT
few,TRBV27,TRBJ2-2,TRBD2,CASAIGGSIWGGELFF,TGTGCCAGTGCTATCGGCGGGAGTATATGGGGCGGGGAGCTGTTTTTT
-,TRBV20-1,TRBJ2-7,-,CSARSSQGLVYEQYF,TGCAGTGCTAGATCTTCCCAGGGTTTAGTCTACGAGCAGTACTTC
many,TRBV29-1,TRBJ2-5,TRBD1,CSVEGTVTQETQYF,TGCAGCGTCGAGGGGACAGTTACTCAAGAGACCCAGTACTTC
-,TRBV20-1,TRBJ2-4,-,CSAPGLGKNIQYF,TGCAGTGCCCCGGGGCTTGGAAAAAACATTCAGTACTTC
-,TRBV25-1,TRBJ2-1,-,CASSQPGELYNEQFF,TGTGCCAGCAGCCAACCGGGAGAACTTTACAATGAGCAGTTCTTC
-,TRBV7-8,TRBJ1-1,TRBD1,CASSLGPGGNTEAFF,TGTGCCAGCAGCCTAGGCCCAGGGGGGAACACTGAAGCTTTCTTT
few,TRBV7-9,TRBJ1-1,TRBD1,CASSFQTGLAFF,TGTGCCAGCAGCTTCCAGACAGGGTTAGCTTTCTTT